These 31 T cell receptor beta chains share one sample of origin, sequenced in a study of memory CD4+ T cells and cytomegalovirus serostatus. This table comes from immunoSEQ multiplex PCR, and its TCRdb copy is limited to in-frame clones, with some not included. The sample comprises about 48,000 clones, roughly 78% of which are singletons, and 0.6% to 0.95% rests with the top ten. Single viable CD3+CD4+CD8-CD45RO+ cells were sorted as the memory CD4+ T cells. Source material: memory CD4+ T cells from blood. These receptors came from an adult in good health and CMV-seronegative.

CDR3 DNA: TGCGCCAGCAGCCAAGAGAAACTAGCGGGAGCAAAAGATACGCAGTATTTT. This gives the protein CASSQEKLAGAKDTQYF. The V call is TRBV4-1, the J call TRBJ2-3; 11 nucleotides align to TRBD2. With 0 bases clipped from V and 5 bases from J, the junction kept 7 bases outside the gene matches. The CDR3 is 17 residues long. Germline lookup yields CDR1 MGHRA and CDR2 YSYEKL.

The rearrangement uses TRBV29-1 and TRBJ1-1; D unresolved. This CDR3 comprises 12 residues. The V and J ends lost 7 bases and 2 bases respectively, with 11 bases between them. Germline CDR1 SQVTM, CDR2 ANQGSEA. In DNA, the CDR3 is TGCAGCGGAGGGTGGGCTAACACTGAAGCTTTCTTT. Its translation is CSGGWANTEAFF.

The gene calls are TRBV28 and TRBJ1-2, with TRBD1 as a possible D gene (6 bases). The CDR3 totals 13 residues. Per germline, CDR1 MDHEN and CDR2 SYDVKM. V shed 8 bases and J shed 8 bases, with 18 bases lying between them. The CDR3 loop is CASGTGNGKGYTF. In DNA, the CDR3 is TGTGCCAGCGGAACAGGGAATGGGAAGGGCTACACCTTC.

The chain employs TRBV5-4 and TRBJ2-7; 9 nucleotides line up with TRBD1. This CDR3 is built from 15 residues. Germline CDR1 and CDR2: SGHNT and YYREEE (reference sequence). V dropped 4 bases and J dropped 0; count of bases not matched to a gene: 5. In nucleotides, the CDR3 is TGTGCCAGCAGCGGCGGGACAGGGTACTCCTACGAGCAGTACTTC. Translation: CASSGGTGYSYEQYF.

The CDR3 reads CASSSGLAGETQYF. DNA for the CDR3: TGTGCCAGCAGCTCCGGACTAGCGGGGGAGACCCAGTACTTC. The gene calls are TRBV7-2 and TRBJ2-5, with 12 nucleotides matching TRBD2. CDR1 is SGHTA, CDR2 FQGNSA, per germline. The CDR3 spans 14 residues. V was clipped by 4 bases and J by 5 bases; unmatched bases: 2.

The V and J genes are TRBV9 and TRBJ2-6, with 7 bases aligning to TRBD2. The germline CDR1 and CDR2 sequences are SGDLS and YYNGEE. Trimming at V came to 6 bases and at J to 2 bases, leaving 11 bases not matched to a gene. The CDR3 runs to 17 residues. The CDR3 loop reads CASTKYRGETGANVLTF. CDR3 nucleotides: TGTGCCAGCACCAAATACCGGGGGGAAACTGGGGCCAACGTCCTGACTTTC.

On this clone itself: The same CDR3 can be traced to other DNA sequences in this sample. This chain connects TRBV5-1 to TRBJ1-5; perhaps TRBD1 as D (5 bases). CDR1 is SGHRS, CDR2 YFSETQ, per germline. The CDR3 contains 15 residues. V gave up 0 bases and J gave up 2 bases, with 9 bases separating them. CDR3 coding DNA: TGCGCCAGCAGCTTGGAGGGGTCGGGCAATCAGCCCCAGCATTTT. It specifies CASSLEGSGNQPQHF.

The genes are TRBV9 and TRBJ2-7; 11 nucleotides agree with TRBD1. Germline assignment: CDR1 SGDLS and CDR2 YYNGEE. Trimming at V came to 0 bases and at J to 2 bases, leaving 4 bases not matched to a gene. This CDR3 comprises 16 residues. CDR3 in DNA: TGTGCCAGCAGCGTAGCGGGGACAGGGGGGACCTACGAGCAGTACTTC. Translation: CASSVAGTGGTYEQYF.

This clone was detected a few times. J is TRBJ1-2 and V is TRBV5-1, with D possibly matching TRBD1 (5 bases). Looked up from germline, CDR1 is SGHRS and CDR2 is YFSETQ. The ends were cut back, 5 bases at V and 2 bases at J, with 10 bases in the middle. CDR3 length: 13 amino acids. The CDR3 region is CASRRTLNYGYTF. The DNA of the CDR3 is TGCGCCAGCAGGCGGACACTCAACTATGGCTACACCTTC.

The CDR3 DNA follows: TGCGCCAGCAAGGAAGACGTCGGGGCCGGGGAGCTGTTTTTT. It translates to CASKEDVGAGELFF. V gene TRBV5-1 combines with J gene TRBJ2-2; possible D gene TRBD2, 5 bases. The CDR3 length is 14 residues. Looked up from germline, CDR1 is SGHRS and CDR2 is YFSETQ. Deletions cut 6 bases from V and 6 bases from J, with 15 bases between.

The genes are TRBV28 and TRBJ1-1; 7 bases agree with TRBD1. Per germline, CDR1 MDHEN and CDR2 SYDVKM. The CDR3 contains 14 residues. With V trimmed by 5 bases and J by 1 base, 4 bases remained unmatched. The CDR3 DNA reads TGTGCCAGCAGTGGGGGACAGCCGAACACTGAAGCTTTCTTT. Encoded protein: CASSGGQPNTEAFF.

The gene calls are TRBV11-2 and TRBJ2-5; 13 nucleotides agree with TRBD2. The J segment lost 2 bases and the V segment lost 6 bases, leaving 9 bases of the junction unmatched. This CDR3 has 17 amino acids. Germline lookup yields CDR1 SGHAT and CDR2 FQNNGV. The CDR3 nucleotides read TGTGCCAGCAGTCATGCCGGGACTAGCGGGGCACAAGAGACCCAGTACTTC. It codes for CASSHAGTSGAQETQYF.

V usage is TRBV6-5 and J usage is TRBJ1-2; 8 bases fit TRBD1. Per the germline V gene, CDR1 is MNHEY and CDR2 is SVGAGI. V was clipped by 6 bases and J by 1 base; unmatched bases: 7. This CDR3 spans 15 amino acids. CDR3 bases: TGTGCCAGCAGGGCAGGGGGCGCAAATAACTATGGCTACACCTTC. The encoded protein is CASRAGGANNYGYTF.

The chain combines TRBV30 with TRBJ1-1, with D possibly TRBD1 on 6 matching bases. Trimming removed 3 bases from V and 4 bases from J, with 12 bases in between. CDR3 size: 13 residues. Looked up from germline, CDR1 is GTSNPN and CDR2 is SVGIG (reference sequence). The CDR3 DNA follows: TGTGCCTGGAGCCTACAGGGTGTCACTGAAGCTTTCTTT. Translating it yields CAWSLQGVTEAFF.

V usage is TRBV9 and J usage is TRBJ2-7, with 10 bases fitting TRBD2. The CDR3 is 15 amino acids. J was trimmed by 0 bases and V by 4 bases; bases with no gene match: 4. Germline V lookup: CDR1 SGDLS, CDR2 YYNGEE. Here the CDR3 reads CASSRTSGDSYEQYF. As DNA, the CDR3 is TGTGCCAGCAGCCGGACTAGCGGAGACTCCTACGAGCAGTACTTC.

This rearrangement joins TRBV4-2 to TRBJ1-3; D unclear. V was clipped by 1 base and J by 2 bases, with 9 bases between them. From germline, CDR1 is LGHNA and CDR2 YNFKEQ. CDR3 length: 15 residues. CDR3 coding DNA: TGTGCCAGCAGCCAAGTTGCCGGGGCTGGAAACACCATATATTTT. Its translation: CASSQVAGAGNTIYF.

The chain recombines TRBV28 with TRBJ2-7; D not certain. The V end was cut by 10 bases, the J end by 2 bases, with 9 bases between. The germline V gene encodes CDR1 MDHEN and CDR2 SYDVKM. The CDR3 runs to 11 residues. CDR3: CATTETYEQYF. DNA of the CDR3: TGTGCCACCACTGAGACCTACGAGCAGTACTTC.

The gene calls are TRBV2 and TRBJ1-5; the D gene is possibly TRBD1 (6 bases). The germline V gene has CDR1 SNHLY and CDR2 FYNNEI. V lost 5 bases and J 1 base, leaving 18 bases between the germline ends. This CDR3 is built from 17 residues. Here the CDR3 DNA reads TGTGCCAGCAGTCCCAATCAGGCAGGGGTAAGCAATCAGCCCCAGCATTTT. Its protein product is CASSPNQAGVSNQPQHF.

A few counts support this clone. This rearrangement joins TRBV15 to TRBJ1-4, with TRBD1 identical over 8 bases. The CDR3 is 16 residues long. CDR1 is LNHNV, CDR2 YYDKDF, per germline (reference sequence). Trimming cost V 2 bases and J 5 bases; bases outside gene matches: 7. CDR3 sequence (DNA): TGTGCCACCAGCAGAACACTAGACAGGGGCAATGAAAAACTGTTTTTT. Translated: CATSRTLDRGNEKLFF.

The J gene is TRBJ1-2, the V gene TRBV6-4; D unresolved. The CDR3 totals 15 residues. V dropped 1 base and J dropped 7 bases, with 16 bases sitting between them. Germline V gene data show CDR1 as MRHNA and CDR2 as SNTAGT. CDR3 amino acids: CASSDFPGRLGGYTF. In DNA, the CDR3 is TGTGCCAGCAGTGACTTTCCCGGGAGGTTGGGTGGCTACACCTTC.

The V gene is TRBV5-1, the J gene TRBJ1-1, with D hard to call. CDR3 length: 13 amino acids. Germline CDR1 reads SGHRS; CDR2 reads YFSETQ. Trimming pared 4 bases from V and 0 bases from J, leaving 7 bases between. The CDR3 region is CASSLGMNTEAFF. CDR3 DNA: TGCGCCAGCAGCCTAGGGATGAACACTGAAGCTTTCTTT.

This chain links TRBV25-1 with TRBJ1-1, with a possible D match to TRBD1 (5 bases). Germline loops: CDR1 MGHDK, CDR2 SYGVNS. The CDR3 consists of 14 residues. V was pared by 2 bases and J by 11 bases, with 18 bases between. CDR3 bases: TGTGCCAGCAGTGAAATCGGGGAAGGGGCCCTGGCTTTCTTT. Its protein is CASSEIGEGALAFF.

This chain connects TRBV7-9 to TRBJ2-5; D is undetermined. From germline, CDR1 is SEHNR and CDR2 FQNEAQ (reference sequence). Trimming took off 5 bases at V and 6 bases at J, with 16 bases between the two ends. The CDR3 extends over 14 amino acids. Written as DNA, the CDR3 is TGTGCCAGCAGCCCCGATGGATCCAGGCAGACCCAGTACTTC. Its translation is CASSPDGSRQTQYF.

The gene calls are TRBV9 and TRBJ2-1; D perhaps matches TRBD2 (6 bases). This CDR3 is built from 16 residues. V was clipped by 0 bases and J by 2 bases, with 12 bases between them. Germline loops: CDR1 SGDLS, CDR2 YYNGEE. The CDR3 region has the DNA TGTGCCAGCAGCGTAGCGGGCGGGGTAACCTACAATGAGCAGTTCTTC. This codes for CASSVAGGVTYNEQFF.

V is TRBV2 and J is TRBJ2-7, with 15 positions matching TRBD2. From germline, CDR1 is SNHLY and CDR2 FYNNEI. V dropped 4 bases and J dropped 0; count of bases not matched to a gene: 10. The CDR3 is 19 amino acids. The DNA of the CDR3 is TGTGCCAGCAGTGGGGGACTAGCGGGGGGCCCTACCTTCTCCTACGAGCAGTACTTC. Protein sequence: CASSGGLAGGPTFSYEQYF.

The chain recombines TRBV4-1 with TRBJ2-1; no clear D gene. The V end lost 0 bases, the J end lost 0 bases, and 12 bases lay between the germline ends. Germline V gene data show CDR1 as MGHRA and CDR2 as YSYEKL. CDR3 size: 17 residues. The CDR3 region is CASSQDRRGTSYNEQFF. CDR3 DNA sequence: TGCGCCAGCAGCCAAGATCGTCGCGGAACCTCCTACAATGAGCAGTTCTTC.

This clone came up a few times. The J gene is TRBJ2-7, the V gene TRBV2; no firm D call. Germline V lookup: CDR1 SNHLY, CDR2 FYNNEI. V lost 5 bases and J 0 bases, leaving 5 bases between the germline ends. The CDR3 extends over 12 amino acids. The CDR3 loop is CASSPSSYEQYF. The CDR3 DNA sequence: TGTGCCAGCAGTCCTAGCTCCTACGAGCAGTACTTC. Based on the CDR3 plus reference TRBV2 and TRBJ2-7, the full variable domain is EPEVTQTPSHQVTQMGQEVILRCVPISNHLYFYWYRQILGQKVEFLVSFYNNEISEKSEIFDDQFSVERPDGSNFTLKIRSTKLEDSAMYFCASSPSSYEQYFGPGTRLTVT.

The V call is TRBV11-2, the J call TRBJ1-1; possibly TRBD1 for D (6 bases). CDR1 is SGHAT and CDR2 is FQNNGV in the germline V gene. This CDR3 is 17 amino acids long. Trimming shortened V by 0 bases and J by 1 base, and 15 bases separated the two germline ends. The CDR3 reads CASSLDWVGGRNTEAFF. The DNA of the CDR3 is TGTGCCAGCAGCTTAGATTGGGTTGGGGGCAGGAACACTGAAGCTTTCTTT.

The rearrangement joins TRBV11-3 to TRBJ2-2; D remains unclear. Germline V CDR1 and CDR2: SGHNT, YENEEA. This CDR3 is built from 12 residues. Trimming took 4 bases from V and 5 from J, leaving 5 bases between them. CDR3 sequence (DNA): TGTGCCAGCAGCTCGCAAACCGGGGAGCTGTTTTTT. Amino acids: CASSSQTGELFF. Full variable domain (remainder filled in from reference TRBV11-3 and TRBJ2-2): EAGVVQSPRYKIIEKKQPVAFWCNPISGHNTLYWYLQNLGQGPELLIRYENEEAVDDSQLPKDRFSAERLKGVDSTLKIQPAELGDSAVYLCASSSQTGELFFGEGSRLTVL.

The chain recombines TRBV5-4 with TRBJ2-3; D is perhaps TRBD1 (6 bases). V lost 5 bases and J 1 base, leaving 14 bases between the germline ends. The CDR3 consists of 15 residues. The germline gives CDR1 SGHNT, CDR2 YYREEE (reference sequence). CDR3 sequence (DNA): TGTGCCAGCAGGCCTAACAGGGTTCGCACAGATACGCAGTATTTT. Protein: CASRPNRVRTDTQYF.

The chain carries TRBV7-6 and TRBJ2-3, with 9 bases lining up with TRBD2. Germline V gives CDR1 SGHVS, CDR2 FNYEAQ. The CDR3 extends over 16 amino acids. The ends lost 2 bases at V and 1 base at J; junction bases unmatched: 4. This CDR3 is CASSLRASGGTDTQYF. In DNA, the CDR3 is TGTGCCAGCAGCTTAAGGGCTAGCGGGGGCACAGATACGCAGTATTTT.